These 22 T cell receptor beta chains originate from one sample sequenced in a study of cytomegalovirus exposure and HLA in healthy donors. Assay: immunoSEQ multiplex PCR; the TCRdb copy retains only in-frame clones and omits some. Of approximately 200,000 clones listed, about 90% are singletons. The sample consisted of PBMCs. The receptors stem from a woman aged 18 to 35 in good health and CMV-seronegative.

V gene TRBV9 combines with J gene TRBJ2-3, with D possibly matching TRBD2 (6 bases). This CDR3 contains 14 residues. Trimming removed 0 bases at V and 6 bases at J, with 11 bases between. Germline-derived CDR1 and CDR2 are SGDLS and YYNGEE. In nucleotides, the CDR3 is TGTGCCAGCAGCGTAGACGGGAGATTGGATACGCAGTATTTT. Protein product: CASSVDGRLDTQYF.

The chain carries TRBV18 and TRBJ2-7; perhaps TRBD2 as D (6 bases). CDR1 and CDR2 from the germline V gene are KGHSH and LQKENI. V was shortened by 3 bases and J by 3 bases, with 9 bases between the two germline ends. This CDR3 is 13 amino acids long. CDR3 bases: TGTGCCAGCTCACCGGGACTTAACTACGAGCAGTACTTC. Translated, it gives CASSPGLNYEQYF. The full variable domain, its missing parts supplied by reference TRBV18 and TRBJ2-7, is NAGVMQNPRHLVRRRGQEARLRCSPMKGHSHVYWYRQLPEEGLKFMVYLQKENIIDESGMPKERFSAEFPKEGPSILRIQQVVRGDSAAYFCASSPGLNYEQYFGPGTRLTVT.

V gene TRBV2 combines with J gene TRBJ2-7; 12 bases match TRBD2. Germline V lookup: CDR1 SNHLY, CDR2 FYNNEI. This CDR3 spans 14 amino acids. Trimming cost V 4 bases and J 4 bases; bases outside gene matches: 2. The CDR3 region is CASSGLAGVYEQYF. The CDR3 DNA follows: TGTGCCAGCAGTGGACTAGCGGGAGTTTACGAGCAGTACTTC. Looking up the rest from reference TRBV2 and TRBJ2-7 gives the full variable domain: EPEVTQTPSHQVTQMGQEVILRCVPISNHLYFYWYRQILGQKVEFLVSFYNNEISEKSEIFDDQFSVERPDGSNFTLKIRSTKLEDSAMYFCASSGLAGVYEQYFGPGTRLTVT.

The rearrangement joins TRBV28 to TRBJ2-3, with TRBD2 matching over 7 bases. V was pared by 5 bases and J by 2 bases, with 7 bases of the junction left unmatched. This CDR3 is 15 amino acids long. Germline-derived CDR1 and CDR2 are MDHEN and SYDVKM. Here the CDR3 reads CASSPLTSYTDTQYF. The DNA for the CDR3 is TGTGCCAGCAGTCCCCTGACTAGCTACACAGATACGCAGTATTTT.

The rearrangement links TRBV6-1 to TRBJ2-1, with TRBD1 matching over 12 bases. Germline V gene data show CDR1 as MNHNS and CDR2 as SASEGT. The V segment lost 6 bases and the J segment 8 bases; nucleotides outside the gene matches: 8. CDR3 length: 15 residues. DNA of the CDR3: TGTGCCAGCAGCGAGCGGGACAGGGGGCGCGATGAGCAGTTCTTC. Encoded protein: CASSERDRGRDEQFF.

CDR3 sequence: CASSSGTGVPLNIYEQYF. Written as DNA, the CDR3 is TGTGCCAGCAGTTCCGGGACAGGGGTCCCACTGAATATCTACGAGCAGTACTTC. The chain has TRBV27 and TRBJ2-7, with 10 bases matching TRBD1. The CDR3 totals 18 residues. CDR1 MNHEY and CDR2 SMNVEV come from the germline V gene (reference sequence). The V segment lost 4 bases and the J segment 3 bases; nucleotides outside the gene matches: 15.

V and J are TRBV5-6 and TRBJ2-1; TRBD2 might be the D (6 bases). The CDR3 has 15 residues. Trimming cost V 3 bases and J 7 bases, with 17 bases left between them. Germline-derived CDR1 and CDR2 are SGHDT and YYEEEE. CDR3 sequence: CASSSSGGPWNEQFF. The CDR3 DNA follows: TGTGCCAGCAGCTCGTCAGGAGGGCCGTGGAATGAGCAGTTCTTC. The full variable domain, in which reference TRBV5-6 and TRBJ2-1 provide the parts outside the CDR3, is DAGVTQSPTHLIKTRGQQVTLRCSPKSGHDTVSWYQQALGQGPQFIFQYYEEEERQRGNFPDRFSGHQFPNYSSELNVNALLLGDSALYLCASSSSGGPWNEQFFGPGTRLTVL.

V gene TRBV5-6 combines with J gene TRBJ1-2; D ambiguous. The CDR3 is made up of 11 amino acids. V dropped 4 bases and J dropped 4 bases, with 5 bases sitting between them. From germline, CDR1 is SGHDT and CDR2 YYEEEE. CDR3 sequence: CASSRLYGYTF. CDR3 DNA: TGTGCCAGCAGCCGTCTCTATGGCTACACCTTC.

The chain uses TRBV5-1 and TRBJ2-1; D is undetermined. V was shortened by 2 bases and J by 10 bases, with 19 bases between the two germline ends. CDR1 and CDR2 (germline): SGHRS, YFSETQ. The CDR3 spans 15 residues. In DNA form, the CDR3 reads TGCGCCAGCAGCTTCGAGACAAATAACCAATTCGAGCAGTTCTTC. Its protein product is CASSFETNNQFEQFF.

CDR3 in DNA: TGTGCCAGCAGCTTGGTGCGTGAGCAAGAGACCCAGTACTTC. This gives the protein CASSLVREQETQYF. V is TRBV5-5 and J is TRBJ2-5, with D unresolved. Germline V gives CDR1 SGHKS, CDR2 YYEKEE (reference sequence). The CDR3 loop spans 14 amino acids. Between the trimmed V and J ends, which lost 0 bases and 2 bases, there was a span of 8 bases.

The chain couples TRBV19 to TRBJ1-4; D might be TRBD1 (5 bases). V gave up 1 base and J gave up 4 bases, with 10 bases separating them. CDR1 LNHDA and CDR2 SQIVND come from the germline V gene (reference sequence). The CDR3 is made up of 15 amino acids. The CDR3 reads CASSIGGTNNEKLFF. DNA for the CDR3: TGTGCCAGTAGTATAGGCGGGACGAATAATGAAAAACTGTTTTTT. Together with reference TRBV19 and TRBJ1-4, the CDR3 gives the full variable domain: DGGITQSPKYLFRKEGQNVTLSCEQNLNHDAMYWYRQDPGQGLRLIYYSQIVNDFQKGDIAEGYSVSREKKESFPLTVTSAQKNPTAFYLCASSIGGTNNEKLFFGSGTQLSVL.

This chain joins TRBV6-6 and TRBJ1-1; D is uncertain. The V and J ends lost 6 bases and 4 bases respectively, with 12 bases between them. Per the germline V gene, CDR1 is MNHNY and CDR2 is SVGAGI (reference sequence). The CDR3 extends over 13 amino acids. CDR3 residues: CASRPAGGTEAFF. The CDR3 bases are TGTGCCAGCAGACCCGCGGGAGGCACTGAAGCTTTCTTT.

The chain employs TRBV27 and TRBJ1-6; 10 bases line up with TRBD1. Looked up from germline, CDR1 is MNHEY and CDR2 is SMNVEV (reference sequence). The CDR3 length is 17 residues. J lost 5 bases, V lost 5 bases, and 9 bases had no gene match. The CDR3 bases are TGTGCCAGCAGTCCAAGACAGGGGGCAGAAAATAATTCACCCCTCCACTTT. It translates to CASSPRQGAENNSPLHF.

This chain uses TRBV7-9 with TRBJ2-7, with 7 bases lining up with TRBD1. Germline loops: CDR1 SEHNR, CDR2 FQNEAQ (reference sequence). This CDR3 has 16 amino acids. V shed 4 bases and J 5 bases; nucleotides not matched to a gene: 14. Written as DNA, the CDR3 is TGTGCCAGCAGCTCCTCAAAGGGGGCTCAACGGGACGAGCAGTACTTC. Translating gives CASSSSKGAQRDEQYF.

This clone has a handful of counts. The V and J genes are TRBV25-1 and TRBJ1-2; D is perhaps TRBD1 (5 bases). Trimming cost V 7 bases and J 4 bases, with 10 bases left between them. Looked up from germline, CDR1 is MGHDK and CDR2 is SYGVNS. This CDR3 contains 12 residues. The CDR3 sequence is CASTDRLYGYTF. The CDR3 coding sequence is TGTGCCAGCACCGACAGACTCTATGGCTACACCTTC.

The chain has TRBV6-5 and TRBJ2-1; TRBD2 matches at 10 bases. The CDR3 has 15 amino acids. Germline values: CDR1 MNHEY, CDR2 SVGAGI. The trim removed 6 bases at V and 5 bases at J, leaving 7 bases unmatched. The CDR3 spells CASRLTSGINNEQFF. The DNA for the CDR3 is TGTGCCAGCAGACTTACTAGCGGGATTAACAATGAGCAGTTCTTC.

For this clone: Additional DNA sequences in this sample encode the identical CDR3. This sequence joins TRBV4-1 and TRBJ1-2, with D tentatively TRBD1 (6 bases). The germline V gene encodes CDR1 MGHRA and CDR2 YSYEKL. The CDR3 has 15 residues. V was clipped by 1 base and J by 1 base, with 10 bases between them. The CDR3 coding sequence is TGCGCCAGCAGCCAAGGTCCAGGGGTTAACTATGGCTACACCTTC. Translated, it gives CASSQGPGVNYGYTF.

This clone has a single count. The chain is built from TRBV6-5 and TRBJ2-7, with 7 nucleotides matching TRBD1. Trimming took 5 bases from V and 2 from J; bases not matched to a gene: 9. The CDR3 length is 15 residues. CDR1 and CDR2 (germline): MNHEY, SVGAGI. The CDR3 DNA reads TGTGCCAGCAGTCCGAGGGGGCGCGGGCCCTACGAGCAGTACTTC. The encoded protein is CASSPRGRGPYEQYF.

This clone was counted only a few times. This rearrangement joins TRBV7-3 to TRBJ2-5; TRBD2 matches 7 bases. V was pared by 1 base and J by 4 bases, with 6 bases of the junction left unmatched. From germline, CDR1 is SGHTA and CDR2 FQGTGA. This CDR3 contains 15 residues. The CDR3 here is CASSLMAGAGETQYF. The CDR3 nucleotides read TGTGCCAGCAGCTTAATGGCGGGAGCTGGAGAGACCCAGTACTTC.

V usage is TRBV2 and J usage is TRBJ2-1, with D perhaps TRBD2 (5 bases). Germline values: CDR1 SNHLY, CDR2 FYNNEI. The ends were cut back, 5 bases at V and 7 bases at J, with 12 bases in the middle. CDR3 length: 13 amino acids. CDR3 sequence reads: CASSFQLGNEQFF. CDR3 in DNA: TGTGCCAGCAGTTTTCAACTAGGAAATGAGCAGTTCTTC.

This clone has only one observation. The V and J genes are TRBV7-9 and TRBJ1-2; 7 nucleotides match TRBD1. Looked up from germline, CDR1 is SEHNR and CDR2 is FQNEAQ (reference sequence). V lost 1 base to trimming and J lost 1 base; unmatched junction nucleotides: 6. The CDR3 is 16 amino acids. CDR3 sequence reads: CASSLGGTEDNYGYTF. DNA of the CDR3: TGTGCCAGCAGCTTAGGGGGGACAGAGGATAACTATGGCTACACCTTC.

The V gene is TRBV2, the J gene TRBJ2-7, with D uncertain. Trimming took off 8 bases at V and 1 base at J, with 12 bases between the two ends. Germline loops: CDR1 SNHLY, CDR2 FYNNEI. The CDR3 is 13 residues long. CDR3 nucleotide sequence: TGTGCCAGCTTAGTCTCCCCATCCTACGAGCAGTACTTC. Its translation: CASLVSPSYEQYF. Complete variable domain (other parts from reference TRBV2 and TRBJ2-7): EPEVTQTPSHQVTQMGQEVILRCVPISNHLYFYWYRQILGQKVEFLVSFYNNEISEKSEIFDDQFSVERPDGSNFTLKIRSTKLEDSAMYFCASLVSPSYEQYFGPGTRLTVT.